Detailed here is one T cell receptor (beta chain). Original analysis: Cell counts per sample came from amplifying reference gene primers. Assay used: immunoSEQ multiplex PCR; TCRdb lists only in-frame clones, some missing. The DNA gave D and trimming, while V, J and clone size come from that table. Of tens of thousands of clones listed, over 70% are singletons. The sample belongs to a study of blood T cell repertoires in COVID-19. Study-wide background: There were acute and convalescent COVID-19 samples, and they came from the United States, Italy and Spain.

Germline V lookup: CDR1 SGHDT, CDR2 YYEEEE. With 4 bases clipped from V and 7 bases from J, the junction kept 10 bases outside the gene matches. The CDR3 runs to 15 residues. This clonotype was obtained from a human donor with active COVID-19. The donor label of this sample is uncertain. The chain links TRBV5-6 to TRBJ1-4; 7 nucleotides agree with TRBD1. Sequenced: peripheral blood. CDR3: CASSVRQGLSEKLFF. Written as DNA, the CDR3 is TGTGCCAGCAGCGTACGACAGGGTCTCAGTGAAAAACTGTTTTTT.